A single count supports the clone carrying this T cell receptor beta chain. Between the trimmed V and J ends, which lost 2 bases and 4 bases, there was a span of 8 bases. This CDR3 region has 13 residues. Germline CDR1 and CDR2: LNHDA and SQIVND (reference sequence). Libraries were prepared by immunoSEQ multiplex PCR; TCRdb keeps only in-frame clonotypes and omits some of them. The sample holds hundreds of thousands of clones, around four fifths seen once. This sample was included in a study of blood T cell repertoires in COVID-19. Sequencing used PBMCs or T cells enriched from blood (not recorded which). The clonotype originates from a man under 40 with acute COVID-19. The chain is built from TRBV19 and TRBJ1-1; D gene ambiguous. In DNA, the CDR3 is TGTGCCAGTAGTATACGACTGACCACTGAAGCTTTCTTT. Translation: CASSIRLTTEAFF.